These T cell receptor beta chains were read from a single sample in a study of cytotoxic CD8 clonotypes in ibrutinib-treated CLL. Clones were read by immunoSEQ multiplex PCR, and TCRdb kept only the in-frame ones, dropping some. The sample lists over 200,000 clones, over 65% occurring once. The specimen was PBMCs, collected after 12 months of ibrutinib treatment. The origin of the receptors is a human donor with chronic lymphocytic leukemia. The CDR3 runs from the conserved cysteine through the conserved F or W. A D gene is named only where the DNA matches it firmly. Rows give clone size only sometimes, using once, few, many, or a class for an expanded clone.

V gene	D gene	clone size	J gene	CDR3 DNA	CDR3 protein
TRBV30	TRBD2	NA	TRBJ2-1	TGTGCCTGGAGTAAGCGGGGGGCTTTCTACAATGAGCAGTTCTTC	CAWSKRGAFYNEQFF
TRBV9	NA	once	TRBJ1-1	TGTGCCAGCAGCGCCGGGACGATGGGAGAAGCTTTCTTT	CASSAGTMGEAFF
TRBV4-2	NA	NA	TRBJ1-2	TGTGCCAGCAGCCAAGAGGGGCAGGGCCTGACCCACACCTTC	CASSQEGQGLTHTF
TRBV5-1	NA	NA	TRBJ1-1	TGCGCCAGCAGCAGGGGGGATAGCAAGCCGAACACTGAAGCTTTCTTT	CASSRGDSKPNTEAFF
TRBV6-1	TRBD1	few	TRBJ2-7	TGTGCCAGCAGACCGACAGGGGCTGGGGACTGGCAGTACTTC	CASRPTGAGDWQYF
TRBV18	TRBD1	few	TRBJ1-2	TGTGCCAGTCGAGCGACAGGGGCGGTCTATGGCTACACCTTC	CASRATGAVYGYTF
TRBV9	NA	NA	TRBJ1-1	TGTGCCAGCAGCCGAGACCAGGCAGGATGGACTGAAGCTTTCTTT	CASSRDQAGWTEAFF
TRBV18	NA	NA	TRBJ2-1	TGTGCCAGCTCACCAGGGGCAGGGGCTGAGCAGTTCTTC	CASSPGAGAEQFF
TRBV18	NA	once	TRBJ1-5	TGTGCCAGCTCACCTGGACCAGCCGTACAGCCCCAGCATTTT	CASSPGPAVQPQHF
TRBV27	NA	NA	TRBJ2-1	TGTGCCAGCAGTTACGCTAGTCTGGATGAGCAGTTCTTC	CASSYASLDEQFF
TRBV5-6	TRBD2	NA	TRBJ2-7	TGTGCCAGCAGCCCTGGACTAGGGACCCTGTCCTACGAGCAGTACTTC	CASSPGLGTLSYEQYF
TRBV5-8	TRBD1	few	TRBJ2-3	TGTGCCAGCCCCGAAGATTGGGACAGGAGTACCACAGATACGCAGTATTTT	CASPEDWDRSTTDTQYF
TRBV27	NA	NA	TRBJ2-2	TGTGCCAGCAGTTCCTCCCGGGGGACCGGGGAGCTGTTTTTT	CASSSSRGTGELFF
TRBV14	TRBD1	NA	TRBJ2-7	TGTGCCAGCAGACGGGACAGGGGATACGAGCAGTACTTC	CASRRDRGYEQYF
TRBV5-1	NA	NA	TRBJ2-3	TGCGCCAGCAGCTTGGCCAGCCCTTTGGCTAGCACAGATACGCAGTATTTT	CASSLASPLASTDTQYF
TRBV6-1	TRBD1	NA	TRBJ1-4	TGTGCCAGCAGTGAGGTCAGGGGGGAAAAACTGTTTTTT	CASSEVRGEKLFF
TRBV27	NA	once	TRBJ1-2	TGTGCCACCACAGGAGGAGTGGATGGCTACACCTTC	CATTGGVDGYTF
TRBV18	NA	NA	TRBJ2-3	TGTGCCAGCTCACCCACCCCGGTGGTCTCGCAGTATTTT	CASSPTPVVSQYF
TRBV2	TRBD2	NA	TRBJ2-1	TGTGCCAGCAGTGAAAATCTAGCGGGGGGGCGCGAGCAGTTCTTC	CASSENLAGGREQFF
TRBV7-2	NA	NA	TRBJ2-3	TGTGCCAGCAGCTTAGCAGCCGCTCCGACAGATACGCAGTATTTT	CASSLAAAPTDTQYF
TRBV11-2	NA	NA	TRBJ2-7	TGTGCCAGCAGCTCGGCCACGGGACTGACTTCCTACGAGCAGTACTTC	CASSSATGLTSYEQYF
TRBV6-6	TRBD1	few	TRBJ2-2	TGTGCCAGCAGTCCCCGGACAGGGGTAGGCGGGGAGCTGTTTTTT	CASSPRTGVGGELFF
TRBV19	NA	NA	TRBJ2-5	TGTGCCAGTAGTATCCTACCCCGGACCAGTGGCCAAGAGACCCAGTACTTC	CASSILPRTSGQETQYF
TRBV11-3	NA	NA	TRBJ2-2	TGTGCCAGCAGCTTGGTATCCGGGAAGGGGGAGCTGTTTTTT	CASSLVSGKGELFF
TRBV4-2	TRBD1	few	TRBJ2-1	TGTGCCAGCAGCGGGGACAGGGGAAATGAGCAGTTCTTC	CASSGDRGNEQFF
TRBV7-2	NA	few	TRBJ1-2	TGTGCCAGCAGCTCCTTATTGGGGGCCGGCTACACCTTC	CASSSLLGAGYTF
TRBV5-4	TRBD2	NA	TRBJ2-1	TGTGCCAGCAGATGGGCGGGAGAATCCTCCTACAATGAGCAGTTCTTC	CASRWAGESSYNEQFF
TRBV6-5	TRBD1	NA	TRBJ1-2	TGTGCCAGCAGTTCTCCCGGGACAGGGGTGTTTGATGGCTACACCTTC	CASSSPGTGVFDGYTF
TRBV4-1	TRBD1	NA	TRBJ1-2	TGCGCCAGCAGAACTTTGGCGAGGGACAGGGACTATGGCTACACCTTC	CASRTLARDRDYGYTF
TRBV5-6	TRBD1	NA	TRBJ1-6	TGTGCCAGCAGCAGCCGGGACAGGGGTTGGAATTCACCCCTCCACTTT	CASSSRDRGWNSPLHF
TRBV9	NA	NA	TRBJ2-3	TGTGCCAGCAGCGCCACATTGAATACGGGGACAGATACGCAGTATTTT	CASSATLNTGTDTQYF
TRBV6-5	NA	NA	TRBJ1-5	TGTGCCAGCAGTTACGGCACACATAGCAATCAGCCCCAGCATTTT	CASSYGTHSNQPQHF
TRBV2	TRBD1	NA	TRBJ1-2	TGTGCCAGCAGTGTGACAGGGGGCACGAATGGCTACACCTTC	CASSVTGGTNGYTF
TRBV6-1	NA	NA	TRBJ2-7	TGTGCCAGCAGTGCCTTCTCCTACGAGCAGTACTTC	CASSAFSYEQYF
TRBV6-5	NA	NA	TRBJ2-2	TGTGCCAGCGCCCCAGGGCCGAACACCGGGGAGCTGTTTTTT	CASAPGPNTGELFF
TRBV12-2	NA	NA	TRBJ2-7	TGTGCAAGTCGCTCGCCCCCCGGACAGGGGGTTCGACCCTACGAGCAGTACTTC	CASRSPPGQGVRPYEQYF
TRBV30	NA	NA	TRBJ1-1	TGTGCCTGGAGTGTCTTCCTTAGGAACACTGAAGCTTTCTTT	CAWSVFLRNTEAFF
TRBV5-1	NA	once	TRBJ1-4	TGCGCCAGCAGCTTGGCCGGGGGCCGGGAAAAACTGTTTTTT	CASSLAGGREKLFF
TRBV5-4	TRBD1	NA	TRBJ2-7	TGTGCCAGCAGCTTGAGTGGACAGGGATCCTACGAGCAGTACTTC	CASSLSGQGSYEQYF
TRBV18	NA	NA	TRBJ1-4	TGTGCCAGCTCACCACCTGGGCTGTCTGAAAAACTGTTTTTT	CASSPPGLSEKLFF
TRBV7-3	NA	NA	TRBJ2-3	TGTGCCAGCAGCTTCAGAGGGGATACGCAGTATTTT	CASSFRGDTQYF
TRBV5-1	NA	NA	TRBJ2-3	TGCGCCAGCAGCTTCCAAAACCCCACAGATACGCAGTATTTT	CASSFQNPTDTQYF
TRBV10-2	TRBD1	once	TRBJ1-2	TGCGCCGTCGGGGGGACAGGGATCTATGGCTACACCTTC	CAVGGTGIYGYTF
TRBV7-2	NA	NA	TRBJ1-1	TGTGCCAGCAGCTTAGTGGTCGCAGGGGAAGCTTTCTTT	CASSLVVAGEAFF
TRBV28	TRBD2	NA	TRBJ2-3	TGTGCCAGCAGCGGGAGGGATACGCAGTATTTT	CASSGRDTQYF
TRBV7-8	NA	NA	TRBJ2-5	TGTGCCAGCAGTTCCTGGCGACCCGGAGACGAAGAGACCCAGTACTTC	CASSSWRPGDEETQYF